The 3 T cell receptor beta chains reported below all come from one sample, sequenced in a study of cytomegalovirus exposure and HLA in healthy donors. PCR employed 60 Vbeta and 13 Jbeta primers. Here immunoSEQ multiplex PCR was the method, and the copy in TCRdb shows in-frame clones only, minus some. The profile shows around 110,000 clones, about 69% of them singletons. The sequencing input was PBMCs. These receptors all come from a woman between 18 and 29 years old in good health and CMV-seronegative.

This rearrangement joins TRBV7-9 to TRBJ1-6; D is uncertain. The CDR3 has 14 amino acids. V was pared by 6 bases and J by 10 bases, with 16 bases between. Germline CDR1 SEHNR, CDR2 FQNEAQ (reference sequence). CDR3 amino acids: CASRQDGVGSPLHF. The DNA of the CDR3 is TGTGCCAGCAGACAAGACGGGGTCGGGTCACCCCTCCACTTT. Together with reference TRBV7-9 and TRBJ1-6, the CDR3 gives the full variable domain: DTGVSQNPRHKITKRGQNVTFRCDPISEHNRLYWYRQTLGQGPEFLTYFQNEAQLEKSRLLSDRFSAERPKGSFSTLEIQRTEQGDSAMYLCASRQDGVGSPLHFGNGTRLTVT.

The rearrangement uses TRBV9 and TRBJ1-6; weak D call: TRBD1 (5 bases). In germline, CDR1 is SGDLS, CDR2 YYNGEE. Trimming cost V 4 bases and J 6 bases, with 14 bases left between them. The CDR3 loop spans 15 amino acids. Here the CDR3 reads CASSLTDGGNSPLHF. The CDR3 DNA follows: TGTGCCAGCAGCCTTACAGACGGGGGTAATTCACCCCTCCACTTT.

Details on this clone: An end of the junction does not agree with germline; a read error may underlie this. The chain employs TRBV30 and TRBJ2-3; D is undetermined. Looked up from germline, CDR1 is GTSNPN and CDR2 is SVGIG (reference sequence). The CDR3 contains 11 residues. The DNA for the CDR3 is TGTGCCTGGAGGGCCACAGATGCGCAGTATTTT. Its protein product is CAWRATDAQYF. Looking up the rest from reference TRBV30 and TRBJ2-3 gives the full variable domain: SQTIHQWPATLVQPVGSPLSLECTVEGTSNPNLYWYRQAAGRGLQLLFYSVGIGQISSEVPQNLSASRPQDRQFILSSKKLLLSDSGFYLCAWRATDAQYFGPGTRLTVL.